Listed here are 3 T cell receptor beta chains from one sample, sequenced in a study of T cells in Graves' hyperthyroidism and ophthalmopathy. Regions amplified from RNA transcripts were the TCR beta CDR3 regions. Initially, a first-round RT-PCR of the TCR CDR3 employed the HTBI primer set. In TCRdb, the multiplex PCR reads were re-called with MiXCR into one record per CDR3 protein. The sample holds about 610,000 distinct CDR3 sequences, roughly 50% seen once. Sequencing was performed on peripheral blood or thyroid tissue (not recorded which). Receptor source: a woman between 18 and 29 years old with Graves' hyperthyroidism.

For this clonotype: A much bigger clone sits one base away, suggesting this may be a read error. This rearrangement joins TRBV4-1 to TRBJ2-2; D is ambiguous. V was clipped by 4 bases and J by 5 bases, with 17 bases between them. The CDR3 extends over 16 amino acids. Germline V gene lookup returns CDR1 MGHRA and CDR2 YSYEKL. CDR3: CASSLDRARKTGELFF. CDR3 coding DNA: TGCGCCAGCAGCCTAGATCGAGCGCGAAAGACCGGGGAGCTGTTTTTT.

Comments on this clonotype: An end of the junction differs from the germline gene, which may be a read error. The chain uses TRBV25-1 and TRBJ1-6; 7 bases are shared with TRBD1. Germline-derived CDR1 and CDR2 are MGHDK and SYGVNS. The CDR3 is 15 amino acids. Written as DNA, the CDR3 is TGTGCCTGCAGTGCAGACAGGGATCAGTATTCACCCCTCCACTTT. This codes for CACSADRDQYSPLHF.

In the case of this clonotype: A much larger clone sits a single nucleotide away, making a read error possible. The chain employs TRBV7-3 and TRBJ1-1, with D maybe TRBD1 (6 bases). The CDR3 covers 13 residues. CDR1 is SGHTA and CDR2 is FQGTGA in the germline V gene. The V end was cut by 5 bases, the J end by 7 bases, with 14 bases between. The CDR3 region has the DNA TGTGCCAGCAGCCTAGGCGGGGGGCTTGAAGCTTTCTTT. It codes for CASSLGGGLEAFF.